This T cell receptor beta chain was documented in a study of CD8 T cells in ankylosing spondylitis. The study's findings and limits: Disease-linked clones reportedly concentrated significantly in matched ankylosing spondylitis synovial fluid. Made up of about eight highly homologous variants, a TCR beta motif appeared characteristic of ankylosing spondylitis blood.

The authors made TCR beta libraries by quantitative 5'-RACE with molecular barcodes. Via MiXCR, TCRdb re-called the 5' RACE reads, giving one row per CDR3 protein. The sample consists of under 450,000 distinct CDR3 sequences, roughly 17% of them appearing once. This clonotype was observed at least ten times. The antigen remains undetermined. CDR1 MDHEN and CDR2 SYDVKM come from the germline V gene. V lost 2 bases and J lost 7, with 12 bases in between. This CDR3 has 14 amino acids. The sequence was collected from a male donor with ankylosing spondylitis. What was sequenced was blood, either unsorted or a sorted T cell fraction (not recorded which). The rearrangement uses TRBV28 and TRBJ2-1; D is ambiguous. In DNA form, the CDR3 reads TGTGCCAGCAGTTTAAACCCCCCGAGAAATGAGCAGTTCTTC. Translated, it gives CASSLNPPRNEQFF.